The 29 T cell receptor beta chains reported below all come from one sample, sequenced in a study of cytomegalovirus exposure and HLA in healthy donors. PCR amplification relied on 60 Vbeta primers (plus 13 Jbeta primers). Repertoires were generated with immunoSEQ multiplex PCR, while TCRdb's copy carries only in-frame clones and drops some. Of about 130,000 clones listed, 65% to 90% are singletons. Sample: PBMCs. All receptors derive from a woman between 18 and 30 years old in good health and CMV-seropositive.

This rearrangement joins TRBV19 to TRBJ1-1; D is undetermined. This CDR3 is built from 13 residues. The V end lost 3 bases, the J end lost 4 bases, and 9 bases lay between the germline ends. Germline CDR1 LNHDA, CDR2 SQIVND (reference sequence). The CDR3 is CASSMGRVTEAFF. CDR3 DNA: TGTGCCAGTAGTATGGGCCGAGTCACTGAAGCTTTCTTT.

The chain couples TRBV27 to TRBJ1-4, with 11 nucleotides matching TRBD1. The CDR3 extends over 16 amino acids. The J segment lost 6 bases and the V segment lost 6 bases, leaving 9 bases of the junction unmatched. In germline, CDR1 is MNHEY, CDR2 SMNVEV (reference sequence). CDR3 residues: CASSHGQGAVDEKLFF. The CDR3 DNA follows: TGTGCCAGCAGCCATGGACAGGGGGCTGTCGATGAAAAACTGTTTTTT.

V is TRBV6-6 and J is TRBJ1-3; no firm D call. Trimming pared 6 bases from V and 0 bases from J, leaving 12 bases between. Germline assignment: CDR1 MNHNY and CDR2 SVGAGI (reference sequence). This CDR3 region has 15 residues. Here the CDR3 DNA reads TGTGCCAGCAGCCTCTGGTCCAGCTCTGGAAACACCATATATTTT. Translation: CASSLWSSSGNTIYF.

The rearrangement links TRBV20-1 to TRBJ2-3; D gene uncertain. The ends were cut back, 3 bases at V and 7 bases at J, with 5 bases in the middle. This CDR3 is 10 amino acids long. Germline assignment: CDR1 DFQATT and CDR2 SNEGSKA (reference sequence). The DNA for the CDR3 is TGCAGTGCTAGGTTTAATACGCAGTATTTT. Protein: CSARFNTQYF.

The V call is TRBV10-1, the J call TRBJ2-7; TRBD2 agrees at 8 bases. Per the germline V gene, CDR1 is WNHNN and CDR2 is SYGVQD (reference sequence). The CDR3 is made up of 14 amino acids. J lost 2 bases, V lost 4 bases, and 4 bases had no gene match. The CDR3 coding sequence is TGCGCCAGCAGTGCGGGGGGGCCACCCTACGAGCAGTACTTC. Translated, it gives CASSAGGPPYEQYF.

The chain links TRBV27 to TRBJ1-2, with TRBD1 matching over 7 bases. V lost 8 bases and J lost 2; bases outside the gene matches: 5. The CDR3 is 13 residues long. Germline lookup yields CDR1 MNHEY and CDR2 SMNVEV (reference sequence). As DNA, the CDR3 is TGTGCCAGCGGGCTACAGGGGAACTATGGCTACACCTTC. As protein: CASGLQGNYGYTF.

This chain connects TRBV12-5 to TRBJ2-7, with a weak D call TRBD1 (5 bases). The germline V gene encodes CDR1 LGHNT and CDR2 FRNRAP. Trimming left V 0 bases short and J 0 bases short, with 12 bases between. CDR3 length equals 16 residues. The CDR3 bases are TGTGCTAGTGGTTTGGTACTGGCCAGGGACTCCTACGAGCAGTACTTC. Amino acids: CASGLVLARDSYEQYF.

A single count supports this clone. The V and J genes are TRBV7-9 and TRBJ2-2; the D gene is possibly TRBD2 (6 bases). Deletions cut 3 bases from V and 3 bases from J, with 11 bases between. The CDR3 runs to 15 residues. Germline V gene data show CDR1 as SEHNR and CDR2 as FQNEAQ (reference sequence). The CDR3: CASSLGTGDTGELFF. The CDR3, as DNA: TGTGCCAGCAGCTTGGGGACGGGGGACACCGGGGAGCTGTTTTTT.

The chain carries TRBV4-1 and TRBJ2-5; 8 positions agree with TRBD1. Germline lookup yields CDR1 MGHRA and CDR2 YSYEKL. CDR3 size: 16 residues. The J segment lost 2 bases and the V segment lost 5 bases, leaving 10 bases of the junction unmatched. The CDR3 spells CASSASQGAGQETQYF. In DNA, the CDR3 is TGCGCCAGCAGCGCAAGCCAGGGGGCTGGTCAAGAGACCCAGTACTTC.

The chain joins TRBV10-3 to TRBJ2-5; 9 bases agree with TRBD1. The CDR3 is 14 residues long. With V trimmed by 10 bases and J by 5 bases, 11 bases remained unmatched. CDR1 is ENHRY, CDR2 SYGVKD, per germline. In nucleotides, the CDR3 is TGTGCCACAAAACCGGGACAGGGCACGGAGACCCAGTACTTC. It codes for CATKPGQGTETQYF.

The chain couples TRBV2 to TRBJ2-3; 10 bases line up with TRBD2. The CDR3 runs 15 residues. Germline V gene lookup returns CDR1 SNHLY and CDR2 FYNNEI. J was trimmed by 6 bases and V by 3 bases; bases with no gene match: 6. In DNA, the CDR3 is TGTGCCAGCAGTGACCGGAGTAGCGGGGGGGATACGCAGTATTTT. This sequence encodes CASSDRSSGGDTQYF.

Here the CDR3 reads CASSPGLAEYNEQFF. The DNA for the CDR3 is TGTGCCAGCAGTCCGGGACTAGCGGAGTACAATGAGCAGTTCTTC. The rearrangement links TRBV27 to TRBJ2-1, with TRBD2 identical over 11 bases. J lost 4 bases, V lost 5 bases, and 4 bases had no gene match. Germline CDR1 reads MNHEY; CDR2 reads SMNVEV (reference sequence). CDR3 length: 15 amino acids.

This clone was seen a single time. The rearrangement joins TRBV28 to TRBJ2-7; D perhaps matches TRBD1 (6 bases). V was cut by 3 bases and J by 1 base, with 22 bases left in between. CDR3 length equals 18 residues. The V gene's germline CDR1 is MDHEN and CDR2 SYDVKM. The CDR3 region has the DNA TGTGCCAGCAGTTTGGCTCGTTGGGGGACATCATATTCCTACGAGCAGTACTTC. The encoded protein is CASSLARWGTSYSYEQYF.

A remark on this clone: Other DNA sequences in the sample encode the same CDR3. The chain uses TRBV4-1 and TRBJ2-5, with a tentative D call TRBD2 (7 bases). The germline V and J ends were trimmed by 1 base and 5 bases, with 11 bases remaining between them. Germline CDR1 is MGHRA and CDR2 is YSYEKL. The CDR3 is 14 residues long. CDR3 DNA sequence: TGCGCCAGCAGCCAAGGAGGGAGGGGGGAGACCCAGTACTTC. Encoded protein: CASSQGGRGETQYF.

This chain uses TRBV7-9 with TRBJ2-5; D is undetermined. The CDR3 contains 12 residues. CDR1 SEHNR and CDR2 FQNEAQ come from the germline V gene (reference sequence). V lost 5 bases, J lost 5 bases, and 9 bases lay in between. As DNA, the CDR3 is TGTGCCAGCAGCCGCGCACGGGAGACCCAGTACTTC. Its protein product is CASSRARETQYF.

This clone occurred once. In DNA form, the CDR3 reads TGTGCCAGCAGCTCCCACAGGGGAACAGATACGCAGTATTTT. Translated, it gives CASSSHRGTDTQYF. J is TRBJ2-3 and V is TRBV7-8; 7 bases line up with TRBD1. The CDR3 consists of 14 residues. V shed 4 bases, J shed 3 bases, and the junction held 4 bases outside the gene matches. CDR1 is SGHVS, CDR2 FQNEAQ, per germline.

The rearrangement joins TRBV9 to TRBJ2-3; TRBD1 aligns across 8 bases. Trimming at V came to 1 base and at J to 1 base, leaving 5 bases not matched to a gene. The CDR3 loop spans 16 amino acids. Germline CDR1 and CDR2: SGDLS and YYNGEE. The CDR3 loop reads CASSVQGAVGTDTQYF. CDR3 nucleotides: TGTGCCAGCAGCGTACAGGGGGCGGTGGGCACAGATACGCAGTATTTT.

This clone has a handful of counts. Compared with germline, one end of the junction differs, possibly owing to a read error. The chain couples TRBV7-9 to TRBJ2-2; 7 bases are shared with TRBD1. This CDR3 has 18 residues. The germline V gene has CDR1 SEHNR and CDR2 FQNEAQ (reference sequence). CDR3 coding DNA: TGTTCCAGCAGCTTAGCTACAGGGGCCACCATTCTCACCGGGGAGCTGTTTTTT. Protein product: CSSSLATGATILTGELFF.

This clone was picked up a small number of times. The rearrangement uses TRBV7-9 and TRBJ2-3; tentatively, D is TRBD2 (5 bases). The length of the CDR3 is 13 residues. Between the trimmed V and J ends, which lost 6 bases and 2 bases, there was a span of 9 bases. Per the germline V gene, CDR1 is SEHNR and CDR2 is FQNEAQ (reference sequence). The CDR3 coding sequence is TGTGCCAGCAGGAAGGAGGACACAGATACGCAGTATTTT. Translated: CASRKEDTDTQYF.

This chain connects TRBV7-9 to TRBJ2-5; 9 nucleotides agree with TRBD2. The V segment lost 1 base and the J segment 4 bases; nucleotides outside the gene matches: 7. The CDR3 has 16 residues. CDR1 is SEHNR and CDR2 is FQNEAQ in the germline V gene (reference sequence). The CDR3, as DNA: TGTGCCAGCAGCTTAGGGGAGACTAGCGGAGGAGAGACCCAGTACTTC. It codes for CASSLGETSGGETQYF.

The chain uses TRBV2 and TRBJ1-3, with 8 nucleotides matching TRBD1. The CDR3 is 16 amino acids. V dropped 2 bases and J dropped 2; count of bases not matched to a gene: 5. Germline assignment: CDR1 SNHLY and CDR2 FYNNEI. The DNA of the CDR3 is TGTGCCAGCAGTGAACACGAGACAGGGGCTGGAAACACCATATATTTT. Translation: CASSEHETGAGNTIYF.

The chain uses TRBV5-1 and TRBJ1-5, with 7 bases identical to TRBD1. The CDR3 spans 15 residues. CDR1 and CDR2 (germline): SGHRS, YFSETQ. Unmatched junction bases numbered 10, after V lost 4 bases and J lost 6 bases. CDR3: CASSTTGEVSQPQHF. DNA of the CDR3: TGCGCCAGCAGCACAACAGGGGAAGTAAGTCAGCCCCAGCATTTT. Using reference TRBV5-1 and TRBJ1-5 for the parts outside the CDR3, the full variable domain is KAGVTQTPRYLIKTRGQQVTLSCSPISGHRSVSWYQQTPGQGLQFLFEYFSETQRNKGNFPGRFSGRQFSNSRSEMNVSTLELGDSALYLCASSTTGEVSQPQHFGDGTRLSIL.

This clone showed up just once. The rearrangement links TRBV13 to TRBJ2-3; 9 bases agree with TRBD2. V lost 4 bases, J lost 0 bases, and 5 bases stayed unmatched. Germline CDR1 PRHDT, CDR2 FYEKMQ (reference sequence). This CDR3 spans 16 amino acids. The CDR3 DNA reads TGTGCCAGCAGCTCCCTGACTAGCGGCAGCACAGATACGCAGTATTTT. Its protein product is CASSSLTSGSTDTQYF.

The rearrangement joins TRBV6-1 to TRBJ2-1; 9 bases agree with TRBD2. Germline V lookup: CDR1 MNHNS, CDR2 SASEGT. This CDR3 has 13 amino acids. V dropped 10 bases and J dropped 3; count of bases not matched to a gene: 4. The CDR3 reads CAILAGSYNEQFF. The CDR3 DNA is TGTGCCATCCTAGCGGGAAGCTACAATGAGCAGTTCTTC.

The V and J genes are TRBV11-2 and TRBJ2-4, with 11 bases aligning to TRBD2. From germline, CDR1 is SGHAT and CDR2 FQNNGV. Germline trimming cut 0 bases from V and 3 bases from J; bases unmatched to any gene: 1. The CDR3 is 16 amino acids. CDR3 in amino acids: CASSLDLAGGKNIQYF. DNA for the CDR3: TGTGCCAGCAGCTTAGATCTAGCGGGGGGCAAAAACATTCAGTACTTC.

The count of this clone is one. The chain recombines TRBV5-1 with TRBJ2-7; TRBD1 matches at 11 bases. The CDR3 covers 14 residues. Germline CDR1 SGHRS, CDR2 YFSETQ. The junction had 6 bases not matched to a gene; V was cut back by 4 bases and J by 6 bases. CDR3 residues: CASSVGQGAGEQYF. CDR3 sequence (DNA): TGCGCCAGCAGCGTAGGACAGGGGGCGGGCGAGCAGTACTTC.

The rearrangement links TRBV11-2 to TRBJ1-1; D gene unclear. This CDR3 has 11 amino acids. Germline V gene data show CDR1 as SGHAT and CDR2 as FQNNGV. With 0 bases removed from V and 11 bases from J, the gap between germline ends came to 7 bases. CDR3 sequence (DNA): TGTGCCAGCAGCTTAGATTGGCAGGCTTTCTTT. Translating it yields CASSLDWQAFF.

This chain connects TRBV10-1 to TRBJ2-3; D call uncertain. Trimming shortened V by 8 bases and J by 3 bases, and 6 bases separated the two germline ends. The germline CDR1 and CDR2 sequences are WNHNN and SYGVQD (reference sequence). The CDR3 covers 11 residues. CDR3 sequence (DNA): TGCGCCAGCCGGTGGACAGATACGCAGTATTTT. It is translated as CASRWTDTQYF.

This chain uses TRBV11-3 with TRBJ2-3, with D unresolved. The CDR3 runs 15 residues. Trimming stripped 6 bases from V and 2 bases from J, with 15 bases between. CDR1 and CDR2 (germline): SGHNT, YENEEA. CDR3 bases: TGTGCCAGCAGTCCAAACGCAGGCGCCACAGATACGCAGTATTTT. Its translation: CASSPNAGATDTQYF.